One sample yielded the 2 T cell receptor beta chains listed below, sequenced in a study of T cells in Graves' hyperthyroidism and ophthalmopathy. Using RNA transcripts as the source, TCR beta CDR3 regions were amplified. First-round RT-PCR with HTBI primers amplified the TCR CDR3 region. TCRdb reprocessed the multiplex PCR reads via MiXCR and lists one record per CDR3 protein. This sample has roughly 380,000 distinct CDR3 sequences, with about 13% found just once. Sequencing input: blood. These receptors all stem from a woman in her late teens or twenties with Graves' hyperthyroidism.

This clonotype was recorded at least ten times. The J gene is TRBJ2-7, the V gene TRBV3-1, with TRBD2 matching 8 bases. The length of the CDR3 is 14 residues. Germline lookup yields CDR1 LGHDT and CDR2 YNNKEL (reference sequence). The trim removed 3 bases at V and 3 bases at J, leaving 4 bases unmatched. The CDR3 DNA follows: TGTGCCAGCAGCCACTCCGGGACTAGCTACGAGCAGTACTTC. Translated: CASSHSGTSYEQYF.

This clonotype was counted at least ten times. This chain connects TRBV5-6 to TRBJ1-1; a possible D gene is TRBD1 (6 bases). This CDR3 comprises 12 residues. Trimming pared 4 bases from V and 7 bases from J, leaving 11 bases between. The germline V gene encodes CDR1 SGHDT and CDR2 YYEEEE. CDR3 sequence (DNA): TGTGCCAGCAGCGGCGGGGGCGTTGAAGCTTTCTTT. Encoded protein: CASSGGGVEAFF. Variable domain in full (rest from reference TRBV5-6 and TRBJ1-1): DAGVTQSPTHLIKTRGQQVTLRCSPKSGHDTVSWYQQALGQGPQFIFQYYEEEERQRGNFPDRFSGHQFPNYSSELNVNALLLGDSALYLCASSGGGVEAFFGQGTRLTVV.